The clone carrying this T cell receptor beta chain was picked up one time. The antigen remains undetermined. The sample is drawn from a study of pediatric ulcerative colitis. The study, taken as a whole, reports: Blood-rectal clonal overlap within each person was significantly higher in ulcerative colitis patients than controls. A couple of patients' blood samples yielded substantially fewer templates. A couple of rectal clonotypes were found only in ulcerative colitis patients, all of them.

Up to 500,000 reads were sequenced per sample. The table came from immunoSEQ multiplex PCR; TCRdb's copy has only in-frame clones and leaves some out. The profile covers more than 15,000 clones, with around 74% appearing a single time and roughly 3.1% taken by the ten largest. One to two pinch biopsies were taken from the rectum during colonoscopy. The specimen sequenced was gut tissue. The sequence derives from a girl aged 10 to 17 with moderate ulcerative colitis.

This CDR3 reads CASSSRVRENTEAFF. CDR3 sequence (DNA): TGTGCCAGCAGCTCCAGGGTAAGGGAGAACACTGAAGCTTTCTTT. J is TRBJ1-1 and V is TRBV5-4, with a tentative D call TRBD1 (5 bases). Per germline, CDR1 SGHNT and CDR2 YYREEE (reference sequence). The ends were cut back, 3 bases at V and 1 base at J, with 13 bases in the middle. The CDR3 is made up of 15 amino acids.